These 3 T cell receptor beta chains were sequenced from one sample in a study of T cells in women clearing cervical HPV infection. Assay: immunoSEQ multiplex PCR; the TCRdb copy retains only in-frame clones and omits some. This repertoire includes about 17,000 clones. Input material: blood buffy coat. These receptors all stem from a woman between 18 and 69 years old with a cervical HPV16 infection that either progressed to CIN3+ or cleared (not recorded which).

Concerning this clone itself: The sequenced fragment ends 3 residues before the CDR3 boundary, so the rest is inferred from the germline J gene. The rearrangement uses TRBV7-4 and TRBJ2-7; 8 nucleotides align to TRBD2. Looked up from germline, CDR1 is SGHVT and CDR2 is SQSDAQ. This CDR3 has 14 amino acids. V lost 5 bases and J lost 2; bases outside the gene matches: 5. The CDR3 DNA, read in part, is TGTGCCAGCAGCCCCGGACTAGCACCCTACGAG. Amino acids: CASSPGLAPYE. In full, the CDR3 reads CASSPGLAPYEQYF.

The CDR3 spells CASSKDSNSPLHF. Partial CDR3 DNA: TGCGCCAGCAGTAAGGACAGTAATTCACCC. The chain couples TRBV10-1 to TRBJ1-6; TRBD1 is a possible D gene (6 bases). With the read ending 3 residues before the CDR3 end, the germline J gene is used to fill in that end. Between the trimmed V and J ends, which lost 5 bases and 6 bases, there was a span of 8 bases. CDR3 length: 13 residues. Germline-derived CDR1 and CDR2 are WNHNN and SYGVQD (reference sequence).

In regard to this clone: The read gets to within 3 residues of the CDR3 end, and the germline J gene fills in the rest. The chain links TRBV9 to TRBJ2-1; the match to TRBD2 covers 8 bases. V lost 0 bases and J lost 3; bases outside the gene matches: 5. Germline V gives CDR1 SGDLS, CDR2 YYNGEE. This CDR3 region has 16 residues. Here the CDR3 reads CASSVVVSGIYNEQFF. Incomplete CDR3 DNA: TGTGCCAGCAGCGTAGTAGTTAGCGGGATCTACAATGAG.